Below, 20 T cell receptor beta chains from the same sample are listed, as sequenced in a study of blood T cell repertoires in COVID-19. Clones were sequenced by immunoSEQ multiplex PCR, and TCRdb holds only the in-frame ones, with some missing. The sample holds 250,000 to 300,000 clones, around 86% seen once. Material for sequencing was peripheral blood. The receptor source for this set is a woman aged 55-69 years with active or convalescent COVID-19.

This chain links TRBV5-4 with TRBJ2-7; perhaps TRBD2 as D (6 bases). V lost 2 bases, J lost 4 bases, and 10 bases lay in between. The germline gives CDR1 SGHNT, CDR2 YYREEE (reference sequence). The CDR3 sequence is 13 residues long. CDR3 in DNA: TGTGCCAGCAGCTTCGCGGGACTTTACGAGCAGTACTTC. Residues: CASSFAGLYEQYF. Together with reference TRBV5-4 and TRBJ2-7, the CDR3 gives the full variable domain: ETGVTQSPTHLIKTRGQQVTLRCSSQSGHNTVSWYQQALGQGPQFIFQYYREEENGRGNFPPRFSGLQFPNYSSELNVNALELDDSALYLCASSFAGLYEQYFGPGTRLTVT.

The CDR3 protein is CASSLLLTGTGHSTDTQYF. The CDR3 nucleotides are TGTGCCAGTAGTCTCTTACTTACCGGGACAGGGCATAGCACAGATACGCAGTATTTT. The V and J genes are TRBV19 and TRBJ2-3, with TRBD1 matching over 9 bases. Losses at the gene ends were 5 bases for V and 0 bases for J; bases not matched to a gene: 15. The CDR3 length is 19 residues. From germline, CDR1 is LNHDA and CDR2 SQIVND (reference sequence).

The chain couples TRBV5-8 to TRBJ1-2; D is possibly TRBD1 (5 bases). This CDR3 has 14 residues. Germline assignment: CDR1 SGHTS and CDR2 YDEGEE. The germline V and J ends were trimmed by 7 bases and 3 bases, with 16 bases remaining between them. CDR3 nucleotide sequence: TGTGCCAGCTCAAATCCGCCCAGGGACTATGGCTACACCTTC. It specifies CASSNPPRDYGYTF.

This clone came up a few times. V usage is TRBV4-2 and J usage is TRBJ2-2; 13 bases line up with TRBD2. Germline V gives CDR1 LGHNA, CDR2 YNFKEQ. Trimming at V came to 1 base and at J to 5 bases, leaving 1 base not matched to a gene. CDR3 length equals 16 residues. This CDR3 is CASSQGGLAGTGELFF. In nucleotides, the CDR3 is TGTGCCAGCAGCCAAGGGGGACTAGCGGGGACCGGGGAGCTGTTTTTT.

The chain links TRBV5-1 to TRBJ2-2; weak D call: TRBD1 (5 bases). With 0 bases removed from V and 4 bases from J, the gap between germline ends came to 7 bases. The V gene's germline CDR1 is SGHRS and CDR2 YFSETQ. The CDR3 loop spans 14 amino acids. The CDR3 DNA is TGCGCCAGCAGCTTGGGGGGCTTCACCGGGGAGCTGTTTTTT. This codes for CASSLGGFTGELFF.

This clone was picked up many times. CDR3 sequence: CASSPAGVALGYTF. The CDR3 nucleotides are TGTGCCAGCAGCCCGGCAGGGGTTGCTCTGGGCTACACCTTC. J is TRBJ1-2 and V is TRBV5-5; TRBD1 might be the D (6 bases). Germline-derived CDR1 and CDR2 are SGHKS and YYEKEE (reference sequence). The CDR3 has 14 residues. V was pared by 4 bases and J by 8 bases, with 18 bases between.

V is TRBV6-6 and J is TRBJ2-7; no reliable D call. Germline V gene sequence: CDR1 MNHNY, CDR2 SVGAGI (reference sequence). V lost 0 bases to trimming and J lost 7 bases, with 13 bases between them. There are 14 residues in the CDR3. This chain's CDR3 is CASSYSGPKIEQYF. The CDR3, as DNA: TGTGCCAGCAGTTACTCTGGCCCGAAAATAGAGCAGTACTTC.

DNA of the CDR3: TGCAGCGGCAGGGAGGCGGATACCTACGAGCAGTACTTC. Protein product: CSGREADTYEQYF. V and J are TRBV29-1 and TRBJ2-7; D is perhaps TRBD2 (6 bases). V lost 7 bases, J lost 2 bases, and 15 bases lay in between. CDR3 length: 13 amino acids. The germline V gene encodes CDR1 SQVTM and CDR2 ANQGSEA.

The rearrangement uses TRBV5-1 and TRBJ1-4; TRBD1 agrees at 9 bases. This CDR3 has 16 amino acids. V dropped 8 bases and J dropped 7; count of bases not matched to a gene: 15. Germline lookup yields CDR1 SGHRS and CDR2 YFSETQ. The CDR3 DNA reads as TGCGCCAGTCAGCTCGGGGGCGGGACAGGGAGTGAAAAACTGTTTTTT. This codes for CASQLGGGTGSEKLFF. The whole variable domain, filled in from reference TRBV5-1 and TRBJ1-4, reads KAGVTQTPRYLIKTRGQQVTLSCSPISGHRSVSWYQQTPGQGLQFLFEYFSETQRNKGNFPGRFSGRQFSNSRSEMNVSTLELGDSALYLCASQLGGGTGSEKLFFGSGTQLSVL.

This chain joins TRBV29-1 and TRBJ2-5, with D possibly matching TRBD1 (5 bases). Germline assignment: CDR1 SQVTM and CDR2 ANQGSEA. The CDR3 covers 14 residues. V was pared by 0 bases and J by 2 bases, with 10 bases between. The CDR3 sequence is CSVEDVGLQETQYF. DNA for the CDR3: TGCAGCGTTGAAGATGTGGGGCTGCAAGAGACCCAGTACTTC.

This clone turned up a few times. V gene TRBV5-4 combines with J gene TRBJ1-4, with D possibly matching TRBD1 (6 bases). The CDR3 length is 14 residues. The V end was cut by 3 bases, the J end by 8 bases, with 14 bases between. Germline V gene sequence: CDR1 SGHNT, CDR2 YYREEE (reference sequence). Here the CDR3 reads CASSSTGKPEKLFF. The DNA of the CDR3 is TGTGCCAGCAGCTCGACAGGAAAACCCGAAAAACTGTTTTTT.

V gene TRBV2 combines with J gene TRBJ1-5, with D unclear. Trimming left V 5 bases short and J 0 bases short, with 2 bases between. The CDR3 loop spans 12 amino acids. The germline V gene encodes CDR1 SNHLY and CDR2 FYNNEI. CDR3 amino acids: CASSYSNQPQHF. The CDR3 region has the DNA TGTGCCAGCAGTTATAGCAATCAGCCCCAGCATTTT.

This clone was seen only a few times. V is TRBV6-2 or TRBV6-3 and J is TRBJ2-7; 12 bases are shared with TRBD1. The V gene's germline CDR1 is MNHEY and CDR2 SVGEGT. The V segment lost 4 bases and the J segment 7 bases; nucleotides outside the gene matches: 8. The CDR3 extends over 15 amino acids. The CDR3 bases are TGTGCCAGCAGTTCCGGGACAGGGGGCGGCTATGAGCAGTACTTC. This codes for CASSSGTGGGYEQYF.

The rearrangement links TRBV11-2 to TRBJ1-2; no clear D. CDR1 is SGHAT, CDR2 FQNNGV, per germline. Trimming removed 1 base at V and 2 bases at J, with 8 bases between. The CDR3 consists of 14 residues. CDR3 bases: TGTGCCAGCAGCTTAGGCAGTACAAACTATGGCTACACCTTC. This codes for CASSLGSTNYGYTF.

The CDR3 DNA is TGTGCCATCAGGACTAGCGGTGGTGGAGGCTCCTACAATGAGCAGTTCTTC. Its protein product is CAIRTSGGGGSYNEQFF. The rearrangement links TRBV10-3 to TRBJ2-1; 9 positions match TRBD2. CDR1 ENHRY and CDR2 SYGVKD come from the germline V gene. There are 17 residues in the CDR3. The trim removed 6 bases at V and 0 bases at J, leaving 9 bases unmatched.

The gene calls are TRBV15 and TRBJ2-5; D gene uncertain. Germline V gene data show CDR1 as LNHNV and CDR2 as YYDKDF (reference sequence). The CDR3 is made up of 13 amino acids. V gave up 5 bases and J gave up 2 bases, with 9 bases separating them. CDR3 protein: CATSLLGQETQYF. CDR3 DNA: TGTGCCACCAGCTTGCTCGGGCAAGAGACCCAGTACTTC. Full variable domain (outside the CDR3, taken from reference TRBV15 and TRBJ2-5): DAMVIQNPRYQVTQFGKPVTLSCSQTLNHNVMYWYQQKSSQAPKLLFHYYDKDFNNEADTPDNFQSRRPNTSFCFLDIRSPGLGDTAMYLCATSLLGQETQYFGPGTRLLVL.

The chain uses TRBV6-6 and TRBJ1-1; D gene ambiguous. V lost 2 bases to trimming and J lost 6 bases, with 13 bases between them. This CDR3 is 14 amino acids long. CDR1 is MNHNY, CDR2 SVGAGI, per germline (reference sequence). The CDR3, as DNA: TGTGCCAGCAGTTACCCTGAGATAGCGTCTGAAGCTTTCTTT. Encoded protein: CASSYPEIASEAFF.

V gene TRBV28 combines with J gene TRBJ2-3; TRBD1 matches at 7 bases. The CDR3 has 15 amino acids. V was clipped by 5 bases and J by 2 bases; unmatched bases: 7. The germline V gene encodes CDR1 MDHEN and CDR2 SYDVKM. Here the CDR3 reads CASSPLGQPTDTQYF. The CDR3 DNA is TGTGCCAGCAGTCCCCTGGGACAGCCCACAGATACGCAGTATTTT. The full variable domain, with the rest looked up from reference TRBV28 and TRBJ2-3, is DVKVTQSSRYLVKRTGEKVFLECVQDMDHENMFWYRQDPGLGLRLIYFSYDVKMKEKGDIPEGYSVSREKKERFSLILESASTNQTSMYLCASSPLGQPTDTQYFGPGTRLTVL.

The chain links TRBV19 to TRBJ2-2, with TRBD1 as a possible D gene (6 bases). The CDR3 is 13 amino acids. Per the germline V gene, CDR1 is LNHDA and CDR2 is SQIVND (reference sequence). V shed 5 bases and J shed 5 bases, with 9 bases lying between them. The CDR3 loop is CASSAGTTGELFF. CDR3 DNA sequence: TGTGCCAGTAGTGCCGGGACAACCGGGGAGCTGTTTTTT.

A single count supports this clone. The chain uses TRBV27 and TRBJ2-1, with TRBD2 as a possible D gene (7 bases). The V end lost 6 bases, the J end lost 11 bases, and 20 bases lay between the germline ends. There are 14 residues in the CDR3. Per germline, CDR1 MNHEY and CDR2 SMNVEV (reference sequence). The CDR3: CASSLGGRGSQQFF. The CDR3 region has the DNA TGTGCCAGCAGCTTGGGGGGGCGGGGAAGTCAGCAGTTCTTC.